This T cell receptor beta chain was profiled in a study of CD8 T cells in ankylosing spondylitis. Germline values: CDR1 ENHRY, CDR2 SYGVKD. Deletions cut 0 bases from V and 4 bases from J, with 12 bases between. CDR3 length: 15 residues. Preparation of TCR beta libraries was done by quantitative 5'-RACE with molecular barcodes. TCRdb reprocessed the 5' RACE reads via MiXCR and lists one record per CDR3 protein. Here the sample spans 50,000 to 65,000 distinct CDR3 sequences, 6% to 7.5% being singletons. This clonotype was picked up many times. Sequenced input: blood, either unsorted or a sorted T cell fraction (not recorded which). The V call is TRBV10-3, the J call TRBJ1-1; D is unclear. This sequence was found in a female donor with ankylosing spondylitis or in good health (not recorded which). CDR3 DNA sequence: TGTGCCATCAGTGAGTCTGAGGCTGGGGTCACTGAAGCTTTCTTT. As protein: CAISESEAGVTEAFF.